What follows is one T cell receptor (beta chain) and its context. What it recognizes is unknown. Sequencing was performed with immunoSEQ multiplex PCR; in TCRdb, only in-frame clones are kept and a portion is missing. Here the sample spans just over 20,000 clones, about 97% being singletons. The entry originates in a study of cytomegalovirus exposure and HLA in healthy donors. Whole-study findings and limits: First-cohort TCR clusters were later found to tend to co-occur in the roughly 120 validation repertoires. While the bulk of TCR sequences proved rare, some public TCRs turned up in many donors.

The CDR3 contains 16 residues. V lost 0 bases to trimming and J lost 6 bases; unmatched junction nucleotides: 9. CDR1 PRHDT and CDR2 FYEKMQ come from the germline V gene (reference sequence). Donors came from a validation cohort of over 100 subjects, distinct from the first 666-subject cohort. The sequenced material came from PBMCs. The chain uses TRBV13 and TRBJ2-7, with TRBD1 identical over 9 bases. This TCR came from a man aged 25-45 years in good health and CMV-seropositive. The CDR3 region is CASSLGQGQGYAEQYF. CDR3 nucleotide sequence: TGTGCCAGCAGCTTAGGCCAGGGACAGGGATATGCCGAGCAGTACTTC. The full variable domain, with the rest looked up from reference TRBV13 and TRBJ2-7, is AAGVIQSPRHLIKEKRETATLKCYPIPRHDTVYWYQQGPGQDPQFLISFYEKMQSDKGSIPDRFSAQQFSDYHSELNMSSLELGDSALYFCASSLGQGQGYAEQYFGPGTRLTVT.